This TCR beta chain was retrieved from a study of T cells in Graves' hyperthyroidism and ophthalmopathy. This clonotype was detected ten times or more. Germline CDR1 MNHEY, CDR2 SMNVEV (reference sequence). Trimming cost V 4 bases and J 5 bases; bases outside gene matches: 13. The length of the CDR3 is 16 residues. The TCR beta CDR3 regions underwent amplification using RNA transcripts as the source. Primed by the HTBI set, a first-round RT-PCR was run on the TCR CDR3. Each CDR3 protein gets one entry after TCRdb re-called the multiplex PCR reads with MiXCR. The data contain more than 300,000 distinct CDR3 sequences, roughly 17% of them singletons.

The TCR comes from a woman in her 30s with Graves' hyperthyroidism that later progressed to Graves' ophthalmopathy. The sequenced material came from blood. The rearrangement uses TRBV27 and TRBJ2-5; 7 bases are a match to TRBD2. CDR3 DNA: TGTGCCAGCAGTTCCCTCCCCGGGACTAATATGGAGACCCAGTACTTC. Encoded protein: CASSSLPGTNMETQYF.